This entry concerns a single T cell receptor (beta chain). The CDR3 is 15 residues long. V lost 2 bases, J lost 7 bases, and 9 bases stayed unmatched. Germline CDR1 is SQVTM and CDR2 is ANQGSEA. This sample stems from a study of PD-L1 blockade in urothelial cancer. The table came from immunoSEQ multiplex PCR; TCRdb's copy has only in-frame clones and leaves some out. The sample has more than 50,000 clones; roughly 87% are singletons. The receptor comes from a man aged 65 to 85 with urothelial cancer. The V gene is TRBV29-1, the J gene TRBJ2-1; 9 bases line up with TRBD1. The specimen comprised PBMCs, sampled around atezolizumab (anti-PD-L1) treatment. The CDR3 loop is CSVENNRGRRNEQFF. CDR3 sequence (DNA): TGCAGCGTTGAAAATAACAGGGGGCGGAGAAATGAGCAGTTCTTC.